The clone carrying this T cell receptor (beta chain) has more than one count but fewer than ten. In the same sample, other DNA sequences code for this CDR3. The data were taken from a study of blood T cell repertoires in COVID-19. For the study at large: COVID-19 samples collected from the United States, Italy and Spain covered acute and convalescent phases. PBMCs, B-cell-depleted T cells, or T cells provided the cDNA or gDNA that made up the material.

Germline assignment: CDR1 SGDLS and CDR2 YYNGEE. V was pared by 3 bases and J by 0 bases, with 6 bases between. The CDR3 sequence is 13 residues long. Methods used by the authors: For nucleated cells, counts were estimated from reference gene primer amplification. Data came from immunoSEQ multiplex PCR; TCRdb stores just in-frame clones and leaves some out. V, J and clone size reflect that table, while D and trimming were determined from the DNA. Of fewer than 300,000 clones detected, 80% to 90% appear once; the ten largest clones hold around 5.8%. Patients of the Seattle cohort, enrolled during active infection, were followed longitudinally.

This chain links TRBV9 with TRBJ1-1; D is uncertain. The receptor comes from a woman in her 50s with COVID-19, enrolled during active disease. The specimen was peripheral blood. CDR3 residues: CASSALMNTEAFF. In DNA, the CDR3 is TGTGCCAGCAGCGCCTTAATGAACACTGAAGCTTTCTTT.